This TCR beta chain comes out of a study of T cell responses to AZD1222 COVID-19 vaccine. The trim removed 8 bases at V and 7 bases at J, leaving 7 bases unmatched. The CDR3 totals 13 residues. This clone came up a few times. TCRdb keeps only in-frame clones here, not all; method: immunoSEQ multiplex PCR. The sample consists of more than 140,000 clones, about 91% of them appearing once. The sequence was collected from an adult in good health. The genes are TRBV12-3 or TRBV12-4 and TRBJ2-1; 8 bases map to TRBD2. The sample here was peripheral blood, taken on day 0 of AZD1222 vaccination. Here the CDR3 DNA reads TGTGCCAGCGTGGGGACTAGGAGTAATGAGCAGTTCTTC. Amino acids: CASVGTRSNEQFF.